The 5 T cell receptor beta chains reported below all come from one sample, sequenced in a study of OX40 agonist ivuxolimab in advanced cancers. Only in-frame clones appear in the TCRdb table, and some are missing; sequencing was by immunoSEQ multiplex PCR. This table has 90,000 to 150,000 clones, over 75% appearing once. The sequencing used CD4+ or CD8+ T cells sorted from blood, collected in a trial of the OX40 agonist ivuxolimab. The origin of the receptors is an adult with an advanced solid tumor such as melanoma, head and neck, liver or kidney cancer.

V usage is TRBV19 and J usage is TRBJ2-1; TRBD2 is a possible D gene (6 bases). V lost 10 bases, J lost 0 bases, and 13 bases lay in between. The CDR3 totals 14 residues. From germline, CDR1 is LNHDA and CDR2 SQIVND (reference sequence). CDR3 DNA sequence: TGTGCCACCGCCGGGCGGGGCTCCTACAATGAGCAGTTCTTC. Translating it yields CATAGRGSYNEQFF. Using reference TRBV19 and TRBJ2-1 for the parts outside the CDR3, the full variable domain is DGGITQSPKYLFRKEGQNVTLSCEQNLNHDAMYWYRQDPGQGLRLIYYSQIVNDFQKGDIAEGYSVSREKKESFPLTVTSAQKNPTAFYLCATAGRGSYNEQFFGPGTRLTVL.

The J gene is TRBJ2-5, the V gene TRBV6-1; D is unresolved. This CDR3 has 17 amino acids. Trimming removed 0 bases at V and 1 base at J, with 15 bases between. Germline V gene data show CDR1 as MNHNS and CDR2 as SASEGT. The CDR3 DNA reads as TGTGCCAGCAGTGAAGCGCGGTTGGGAATAGCCCAAGAGACCCAGTACTTC. Its protein is CASSEARLGIAQETQYF.

This clone was observed at least ten times. J is TRBJ1-3 and V is TRBV7-9; D gene ambiguous. Germline loops: CDR1 SEHNR, CDR2 FQNEAQ (reference sequence). The CDR3 sequence is 14 residues long. Trimming left V 7 bases short and J 2 bases short, with 12 bases between. This chain's CDR3 is CASIPGRTGNTIYF. The CDR3 DNA follows: TGTGCCAGCATCCCCGGGAGAACTGGAAACACCATATATTTT. Full variable domain (rest looked up from reference TRBV7-9 and TRBJ1-3): DTGVSQNPRHKITKRGQNVTFRCDPISEHNRLYWYRQTLGQGPEFLTYFQNEAQLEKSRLLSDRFSAERPKGSFSTLEIQRTEQGDSAMYLCASIPGRTGNTIYFGEGSWLTVV.

The gene calls are TRBV4-3 and TRBJ1-1; the match to TRBD1 covers 9 bases. V shed 4 bases, J shed 2 bases, and the junction held 2 bases outside the gene matches. CDR3 length: 14 residues. Germline loops: CDR1 LGHNA, CDR2 YSLEER. The DNA for the CDR3 is TGCGCCAGCAGCCTAACAGGGGGCAACACTGAAGCTTTCTTT. It codes for CASSLTGGNTEAFF.

This chain links TRBV9 with TRBJ2-3, with 8 nucleotides matching TRBD1. The CDR3 is 15 residues long. V was pared by 2 bases and J by 1 base, with 3 bases of the junction left unmatched. Germline V CDR1 and CDR2: SGDLS, YYNGEE. The CDR3 is CASSVLGQGTDTQYF. DNA of the CDR3: TGTGCCAGCAGCGTTTTGGGACAGGGCACAGATACGCAGTATTTT.